This T cell receptor beta chain was obtained from a study of identical twins. Notes on the study in general: Fewer insertions characterized abundant cord blood beta clonotypes, whereas memory repertoires showed none.

The CDR3 runs to 17 residues. Per germline, CDR1 SNHLY and CDR2 FYNNEI. V was clipped by 3 bases and J by 2 bases, with 20 bases between them. About this clonotype itself: Its antigen is still unknown.

MiXCR, run by TCRdb on the 5' RACE reads, gives a single entry per CDR3 protein. The sample lists 750,000 to 950,000 distinct CDR3 sequences, roughly an eighth seen once, with around 1.5% in the top ten. These data also featured in a second study, about yellow fever vaccine responses in identical twins. That work contributes: Twins' vaccine T cell response reportedly gave the appearance of partial convergence and partial personalization.

Sequencing used PBMCs. This receptor was taken from a woman between 18 and 29 years old in good health. The V gene is TRBV2, the J gene TRBJ2-7, with D perhaps assigned TRBD1 or TRBD2 (5 bases each). The CDR3 DNA reads TGTGCCAGCAGTGACCCGGGACGCACAAAGAACGCCTACGAGCAGTACTTC. This gives the protein CASSDPGRTKNAYEQYF.